The 13 T cell receptor beta chains below all came from one sample that was sequenced in a study of human T cells and chemical hapten exposure. The time point: pre-sensitization, week 0. This sample's treatment: therapeutic diphenylcyclopropenone sensitization with weekly scalp DPC. Using its own MiXCR run on the RACE reads, TCRdb lists one record per CDR3 protein. The sample records 300,000 to 450,000 distinct CDR3 sequences, 5% to 6.5% being singletons. The material was whole blood, obtained in connection with sensitization to the hapten diphenylcyclopropenone (DPC). The receptors derive from a woman aged 50 to 60 with alopecia areata. Some clones in this sample may be carry-over from other donors' samples.

The gene calls are TRBV4-2 and TRBJ2-2; D is ambiguous. V was shortened by 1 base and J by 1 base, with 7 bases between the two germline ends. Per the germline V gene, CDR1 is LGHNA and CDR2 is YNFKEQ. The CDR3 is 15 residues long. The CDR3 spells CASSQVGLNTGELFF. As DNA, the CDR3 is TGTGCCAGCAGCCAAGTGGGCCTGAACACCGGGGAGCTGTTTTTT.

This clonotype has just one count. The chain employs TRBV4-1 and TRBJ1-2, with D hard to call. Between the trimmed V and J ends, which lost 1 base and 2 bases, there was a span of 11 bases. This CDR3 comprises 15 residues. The germline V gene encodes CDR1 MGHRA and CDR2 YSYEKL. CDR3 amino acids: CASSQGPGENYGYTF. Here the CDR3 DNA reads TGCGCCAGCAGCCAAGGGCCGGGAGAAAACTATGGCTACACCTTC.

There are many counts of this clonotype. This chain connects TRBV12-3 or TRBV12-4 to TRBJ1-2; D not resolved. With 3 bases removed from V and 8 bases from J, the gap between germline ends came to 13 bases. There are 13 residues in the CDR3. CDR3 protein: CASSFGTPRGYTF. The CDR3 DNA is TGTGCCAGCAGTTTTGGTACGCCGAGAGGCTACACCTTC.

This clonotype has ten or more counts. The V and J genes are TRBV11-2 and TRBJ2-1; TRBD2 matches at 8 bases. The ends lost 0 bases at V and 7 bases at J; junction bases unmatched: 5. The CDR3 has 15 amino acids. Germline V gene lookup returns CDR1 SGHAT and CDR2 FQNNGV. CDR3 nucleotides: TGTGCCAGCAGCTTAGACCGACTAGCGCCTAATGAGCAGTTCTTC. Encoded protein: CASSLDRLAPNEQFF.

The sample holds many counts of this clonotype. The chain is built from TRBV6-5 and TRBJ2-1; 8 nucleotides align to TRBD2. Germline trimming cut 6 bases from V and 1 base from J; bases unmatched to any gene: 5. Looked up from germline, CDR1 is MNHEY and CDR2 is SVGAGI. This CDR3 contains 15 residues. This CDR3 is CASSRLASSYNEQFF. The CDR3 DNA follows: TGTGCCAGCAGCCGACTAGCGAGTTCCTACAATGAGCAGTTCTTC.

Notes on this clonotype: This CDR3 is missing its conserved last phenylalanine or tryptophan, likely due to a read error. V usage is TRBV12-3 or TRBV12-4 and J usage is TRBJ2-3; D might be TRBD2 (6 bases). The CDR3 runs 14 residues. V dropped 5 bases and J dropped 2 bases, with 11 bases sitting between them. The CDR3 here is CASSPGDFTDTQYL. The CDR3 nucleotides read TGTGCCAGCAGTCCGGGGGACTTCACAGATACGCAGTATCTT.

This chain joins TRBV6-1 and TRBJ1-1; D ambiguous. In germline, CDR1 is MNHNS, CDR2 SASEGT. The CDR3 sequence is 13 residues long. The V gene lost 6 bases and the J gene lost 11 bases, with 19 bases spanning the gap. The DNA of the CDR3 is TGTGCCAGCAGGGCCCAAGCGATTTTCCGGGCTTTCTTT. Residues: CASRAQAIFRAFF.

This clonotype was detected many times. The chain is built from TRBV10-3 and TRBJ1-2; D might be TRBD1 (6 bases). The CDR3 consists of 14 residues. The V gene's germline CDR1 is ENHRY and CDR2 SYGVKD. The V end was cut by 6 bases, the J end by 1 base, with 12 bases between. The CDR3 DNA sequence: TGTGCCATCAGCGAAAGACAGGATAACTATGGCTACACCTTC. Encoded protein: CAISERQDNYGYTF.

This clonotype was counted between two and nine times. This sequence joins TRBV7-2 and TRBJ2-1, with 9 bases lining up with TRBD1. From germline, CDR1 is SGHTA and CDR2 FQGNSA. After removal of 4 bases from V and 3 bases from J, the junction contained 4 bases not matched to a gene. The CDR3 sequence is 15 residues long. The CDR3 region is CASSYGQGYYNEQFF. The CDR3 nucleotides are TGTGCCAGCAGCTACGGACAGGGGTACTACAATGAGCAGTTCTTC.

This clonotype was counted between two and nine times. The chain joins TRBV5-1 to TRBJ2-3; 9 nucleotides agree with TRBD2. After removal of 0 bases from V and 5 bases from J, the junction contained 7 bases not matched to a gene. The CDR3 has 16 residues. Germline CDR1 reads SGHRS; CDR2 reads YFSETQ. CDR3 bases: TGCGCCAGCAGCTTGGACCCAGCGGGAGGTTTAGATACGCAGTATTTT. This translates into CASSLDPAGGLDTQYF.

This clonotype has a handful of counts. The chain couples TRBV18 to TRBJ1-2, with TRBD1 as a possible D gene (5 bases). The CDR3 is 15 amino acids. The germline CDR1 and CDR2 sequences are KGHSH and LQKENI. The V gene lost 3 bases and the J gene lost 5 bases, with 16 bases spanning the gap. The CDR3 DNA follows: TGTGCCAGCTCACCCACCGGGACGGAAGCATATGGCTACACCTTC. This encodes CASSPTGTEAYGYTF. Full variable domain (rest looked up from reference TRBV18 and TRBJ1-2): NAGVMQNPRHLVRRRGQEARLRCSPMKGHSHVYWYRQLPEEGLKFMVYLQKENIIDESGMPKERFSAEFPKEGPSILRIQQVVRGDSAAYFCASSPTGTEAYGYTFGSGTRLTVV.

This clonotype was recorded at least ten times. One end of the junction is discordant with germline, which a read error may explain. The rearrangement joins TRBV6-5 to TRBJ2-2, with D maybe TRBD1 (5 bases). The CDR3 runs 14 residues. The germline gives CDR1 MNHEY, CDR2 SVGAGI. CDR3 protein: CASGAGAVTWELFF. The CDR3 DNA reads TGTGCCAGCGGGGCTGGGGCGGTCACCTGGGAGCTGTTTTTT.

This clonotype was observed many times. DNA for the CDR3: TGTGCCAGCAGCTTAGCGGGCGGGGGGAGCACAGATACGCAGTATTTT. Its translation: CASSLAGGGSTDTQYF. The rearrangement links TRBV7-2 to TRBJ2-3, with 8 positions matching TRBD2. The CDR3 is 16 amino acids. Germline loops: CDR1 SGHTA, CDR2 FQGNSA. The J segment lost 0 bases and the V segment lost 0 bases, leaving 2 bases of the junction unmatched.